This TCR beta chain was sequenced during a study of cytomegalovirus exposure and HLA in healthy donors (dated by TCRdb to 2016 to 2017). Regarding the complete study: In an earlier analysis of 450 to 750 of the donors, 276 Gb of sequence data and some 120 million unique TCR beta sequences from roughly 180 million T cells were reported. Roughly 310 gigabases of sequencing data and 80 million or so unique TCR sequences were included in an early release covering 500 to 750 HLA-typed donors. Among the roughly 390 genotyped donors, 81% belonged to the genetic ancestry cluster associated with self-reported Caucasian donors. The study aimed to test whether signatures of past pathogen exposure could be identified by cataloging public T cell receptors. The study profiled the T cell repertoires of fewer than 850 subjects by immunosequencing and related them to cytomegalovirus serostatus. Along with the approximately 700-subject first cohort, a separate validation cohort of more than 90 different subjects was used. The study combined high-throughput TCR immunosequencing, statistical association of individual TCRs with disease status, and machine learning to predict cytomegalovirus infection status. A later analysis re-analyzed previously published TCR beta repertoires from 660 or so donors and added high-resolution HLA genotyping to study TCR occurrence patterns. The later analysis used no new phenotypic data to find candidate immune exposures, relying instead on TCR beta sequences and their occurrence across donors. In an earlier analysis of 500 to 650 of the donors, high-throughput TCR beta sequencing was used to judge whether each TCR beta V gene segment behaved as functional or pseudogenic. Alongside the repertoire data, information on donor age, sex, ethnicity and CMV serostatus was compiled. Genome-wide SNP genotypes for about 65% of the 666 donors were used in a later genetic analysis, which treated that subset as a discovery cohort. Every discovery cohort repertoire had been produced on one sequencing platform. HLA typing included class I and class II loci at four-digit resolution. Typing coverage differed by locus: A, B, C, DRB1 and DQB1 were typed in roughly 629-640 donors, DQA1 in 500 to 550, DPA1 in around 600, and DPB1 in roughly 470. A handful of DR-DQ haplotypes were handled as single units for association and clustering because linkage in the cohort was strong. On average, approximately 250,000 unique TCR beta nucleotide sequences were sequenced per donor among roughly 430 genotyped donors of the cohort, with 15% to 20% of those sequences being non-productive. What the study reported, not specific to this receptor: The cohort was sequenced for TCR beta chains only, and without alpha or paired-chain data the features that could be detected were limited. Assigning TCR associations to individual alleles was difficult when HLA alleles, especially DR and DQ, strongly co-occurred. A later analysis found that HLA-associated TCR beta chains were more clonally expanded and had lower generation probabilities than equally common non-associated chains. It was suggested by the authors that the approach could potentially be generalized to other disease states and immunological phenotypes. A later genetic analysis reported fewer N-insertions in productive TCRs among donors in an Asian-associated ancestry cluster than the roughly 620-donor mean. Roughly uniform sequencing depth across donors was assumed in presence/absence analyses, although this assumption may not hold. Linkage disequilibrium might explain the correlated functional status among segregating V segments, but an unknown experimental factor could not be ruled out. Immune exposure information for the cohort was limited to CMV serostatus. In both the original and validation cohorts, the classifier was reported to diagnose cytomegalovirus status with high specificity and sensitivity. A further reported finding was that TCR beta sequences accurately predicted the HLA-A and HLA-B alleles for most subjects in the first cohort. Most TCR sequences were observed very rarely across donors, whereas some public TCRs were present in many individuals. Specific HLA alleles were associated with over 15,000 TCR beta sequences at a false discovery rate of 0.05 in a later analysis. In a later analysis, several top co-occurrence clusters were reported to appear linked to parvovirus B19, influenza, CMV and Epstein-Barr virus. Because HLA typing was unavailable for some donors at each locus, only the typed subset was used in association tests. In vitro tests confirmed that three of the cytomegalovirus-associated TCR beta chains recognize cytomegalovirus antigens. In a later analysis, the rate of TCR association differed among HLA loci, with DRB1 alleles having the most associated TCRs and HLA-C alleles having the fewest. In a later genetic analysis, a missense DCLRE1C variant was associated with V-gene and J-gene trimming of TCR beta chains, and the association was replicated in an independent cohort. Some 15 rarely observed V segments, including chromosome 9 orphons, were excluded from the earlier analysis of approximately 500 of the donors because counts were too low. The sequencing pipeline was judged likely to have produced a cluster of highly shared sequence variants as a technical artifact. Most CMV-associated TCR beta chains appeared to be HLA-restricted in a later analysis, and the HLA associations seemed to be driven largely by CMV exposure. In an earlier analysis of under 600 of the donors, most TCR beta V segments were observed in productive rearrangements about 90% or about 30% of the time, broadly matching IMGT annotations. Some IMGT-functional V segments, including TRBV6-2 and TRBV6-3, could not be told apart with the 87-base-pair reads, so those segments were excluded. The study gave a list of about 160 TCR beta chains associated with cytomegalovirus.

Preparation of the library involved the immunoSEQ multiplex PCR assay. For the multiplex PCR, a mixture combining 60 forward primers for TCR Vbeta segments and 13 reverse primers for TCR Jbeta segments was used. Amplification of the CDR3 region of rearranged TCR beta genes was performed with a multiplex PCR assay on genomic DNA. The Illumina HiSeq System was used to sequence the amplified TCR beta libraries as 87-base-pair reads. The paper's processing steps were these. In a later analysis, tens of millions of unique TCR beta chains were counted across the roughly 670 repertoires, and roughly 11 million of these chains were shared by at least two donors. Raw reads were error-corrected and collapsed into unique sequences by a nearest-neighbor algorithm in which closely related sequences were merged to remove PCR and sequencing errors. To assign V, D and J gene segments, CDR3 sequences were aligned to IMGT reference sequences. Each retained sequence needed at least a six-nucleotide match to both a V gene segment and a J gene segment. Rearrangements were called productive when the CDR3 lacked stop codons and stayed in frame with V and J; all others were non-productive. CDR3 was defined according to IMGT convention as the region running from the second conserved V-encoded cysteine to the conserved J-encoded phenylalanine. The earlier analysis of some 540 of the donors excluded any sequence lacking an unambiguous match to a single V gene segment. In an earlier analysis of 587 of the donors, a V segment was called functional when productive rearrangements were above 56.7%, and segregating when the standard deviation between donors exceeded 5%. A statistical classification framework was built to diagnose cytomegalovirus status from the catalog of TCR beta chain sequences. A later analysis assigned V and J genes by comparing TCR nucleotide sequences with IMGT/GENE-DB human TR gene sequences. In a later analysis, CDR3 sequences and most-parsimonious VDJ recombination scenarios were assigned using the TCRdist pipeline. In a later analysis, each TCR beta chain was defined by its CDR3 amino acid sequence together with its V-gene family, and reads lacking a unique V-gene family were excluded. As a way to deal with suspected cross-contamination and a sequencing artifact, a later analysis dropped 500 to 700 nucleotide sequences that were highly shared and had low generation probability. A later analysis calculated a clonal expansion index for each public chain from normalized within-repertoire ranks of inferred template counts. Generation probabilities in a later analysis came from a VDJ recombination model fitted to out-of-frame rearrangements, and those results were checked against IGoR. Hypergeometric tests were used in a later analysis to score TCR-TCR, TCR-HLA and TCR-CMV co-occurrence, with a repertoire-size bias correction applied to the TCR pairs. A later analysis estimated false discovery rates by permuting HLA or CMV assignments 20 times. In a later analysis, co-occurring TCRs were grouped with DBSCAN, and TCRdist sequence similarity was added when clustering was performed within HLA-allele-positive subsets. For co-occurrence clustering, repertoires with fewer than 30,000 or more than 120,000 public chains were excluded, along with roughly 5 repertoires with anomalous nucleotide sharing. Held by TCRdb, this immuneACCESS table contains in-frame sequences only and omits some clones. Under half of the omission traces to an unresolved V gene where checked; the cause of the rest is unknown. That table gives V, J and clone size, and the DNA gave D and trimming. For this sample there are 150,000 to 200,000 clones; roughly 85% appear just once. Less than 2.5% of the sample is held by the ten biggest clonotypes.

In total, approximately 700 healthy bone marrow donors made up the cohort. All cohort members were sampled while nominally healthy, although unrecorded immune exposures were likely present. The donor tested CMV seronegative, placing the donor among the roughly 340 seronegative members of the cohort. A peripheral blood sample was provided by each donor, and peripheral blood mononuclear cells were used for TCR beta sequencing. Genomic DNA was extracted from the blood cell samples with the Qiagen DNeasy Blood Extraction Kit. In regard to this clone: No cognate antigen has been identified for it. At one end the junction does not follow the germline gene, possibly because of a read error.

Its CDR3 holds 15 amino acids, cysteine through phenylalanine. Only CDR3 DNA is held: 45 bases, read in frame from base 1. According to the germline V gene, CDR1 reads SGHTA and CDR2 reads FQGNSA. This clonotype originated in a woman aged 45-65 years in good health and CMV-seronegative. The V gene is TRBV7-2 and the J gene is TRBJ2-7; matching of 5 bases hints at TRBD1 as the D gene. Sequencing was performed on PBMCs. The CDR3 here reads CASGLGAGPTYEQYF. The DNA sequence reads TGTGCCAGCGGCTTAGGGGCAGGGCCTACCTACGAGCAGTACTTC.